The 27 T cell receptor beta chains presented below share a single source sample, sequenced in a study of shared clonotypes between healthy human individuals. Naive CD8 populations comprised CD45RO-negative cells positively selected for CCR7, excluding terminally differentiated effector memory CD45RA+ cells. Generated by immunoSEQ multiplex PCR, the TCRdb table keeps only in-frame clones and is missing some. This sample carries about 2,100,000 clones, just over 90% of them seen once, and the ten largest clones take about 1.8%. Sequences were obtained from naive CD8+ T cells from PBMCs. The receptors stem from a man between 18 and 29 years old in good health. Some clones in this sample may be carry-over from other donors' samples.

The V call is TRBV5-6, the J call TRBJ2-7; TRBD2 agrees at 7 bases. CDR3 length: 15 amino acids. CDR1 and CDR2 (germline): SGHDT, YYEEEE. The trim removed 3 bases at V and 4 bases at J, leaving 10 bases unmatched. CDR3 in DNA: TGTGCCAGCAGCTATGGGGCTAGCGGCCGGTACGAGCAGTACTTC. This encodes CASSYGASGRYEQYF. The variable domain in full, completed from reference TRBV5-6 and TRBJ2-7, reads DAGVTQSPTHLIKTRGQQVTLRCSPKSGHDTVSWYQQALGQGPQFIFQYYEEEERQRGNFPDRFSGHQFPNYSSELNVNALLLGDSALYLCASSYGASGRYEQYFGPGTRLTVT.

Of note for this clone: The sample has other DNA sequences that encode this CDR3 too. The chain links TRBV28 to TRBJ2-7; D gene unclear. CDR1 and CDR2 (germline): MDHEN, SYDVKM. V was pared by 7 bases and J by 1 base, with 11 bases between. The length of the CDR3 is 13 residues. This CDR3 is CASTLGSSYEQYF. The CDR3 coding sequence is TGTGCCAGCACCTTAGGGTCATCCTACGAGCAGTACTTC.

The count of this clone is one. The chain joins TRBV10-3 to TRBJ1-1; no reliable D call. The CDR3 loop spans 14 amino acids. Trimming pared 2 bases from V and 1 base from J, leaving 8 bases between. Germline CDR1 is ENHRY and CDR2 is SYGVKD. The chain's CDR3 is CAISEGRANTEAFF. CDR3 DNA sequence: TGTGCCATCAGTGAGGGCAGAGCGAACACTGAAGCTTTCTTT.

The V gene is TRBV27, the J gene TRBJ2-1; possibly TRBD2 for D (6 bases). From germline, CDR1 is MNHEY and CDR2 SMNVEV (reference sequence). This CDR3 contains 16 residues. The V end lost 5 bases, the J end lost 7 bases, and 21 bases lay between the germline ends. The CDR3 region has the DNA TGTGCCAGCAGTCCAAGTCTAGCGAGGGGCGTGAATGAGCAGTTCTTC. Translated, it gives CASSPSLARGVNEQFF.

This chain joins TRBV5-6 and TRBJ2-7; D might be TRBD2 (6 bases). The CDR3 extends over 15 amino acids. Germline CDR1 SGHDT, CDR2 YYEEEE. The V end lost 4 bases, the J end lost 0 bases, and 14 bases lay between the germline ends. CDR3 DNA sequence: TGTGCCAGCAGCCCCAAGGAGGGCCTCTCCTACGAGCAGTACTTC. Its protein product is CASSPKEGLSYEQYF. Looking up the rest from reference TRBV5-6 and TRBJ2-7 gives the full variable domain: DAGVTQSPTHLIKTRGQQVTLRCSPKSGHDTVSWYQQALGQGPQFIFQYYEEEERQRGNFPDRFSGHQFPNYSSELNVNALLLGDSALYLCASSPKEGLSYEQYFGPGTRLTVT.

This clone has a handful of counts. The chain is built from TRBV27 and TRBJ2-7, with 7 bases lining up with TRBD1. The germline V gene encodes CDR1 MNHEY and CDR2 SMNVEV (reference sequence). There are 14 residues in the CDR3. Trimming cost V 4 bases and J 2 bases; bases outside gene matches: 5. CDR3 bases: TGTGCCAGCAGTTCGAAACAGGGGCCCTACGAGCAGTACTTC. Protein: CASSSKQGPYEQYF.

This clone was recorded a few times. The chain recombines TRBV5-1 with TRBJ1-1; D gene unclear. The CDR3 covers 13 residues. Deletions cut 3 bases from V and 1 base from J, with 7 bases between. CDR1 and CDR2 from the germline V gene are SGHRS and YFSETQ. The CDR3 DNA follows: TGCGCCAGCAGCTCCTTACAGAACACTGAAGCTTTCTTT. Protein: CASSSLQNTEAFF.

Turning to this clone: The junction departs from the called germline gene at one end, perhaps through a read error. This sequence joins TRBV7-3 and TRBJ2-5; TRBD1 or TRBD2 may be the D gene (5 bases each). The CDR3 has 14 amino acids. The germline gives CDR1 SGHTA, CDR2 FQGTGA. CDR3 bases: TGTGCCAGCAGCCTAACCGGGACCGCGGAGACCCAGTACTTC. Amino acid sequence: CASSLTGTAETQYF.

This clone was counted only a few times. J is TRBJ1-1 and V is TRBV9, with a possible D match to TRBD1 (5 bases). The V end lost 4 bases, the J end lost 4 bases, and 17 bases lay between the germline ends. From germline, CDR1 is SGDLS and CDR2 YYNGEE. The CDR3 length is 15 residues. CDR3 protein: CASSPSGSGGTEAFF. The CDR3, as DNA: TGTGCCAGCAGCCCCTCAGGGTCCGGGGGCACTGAAGCTTTCTTT.

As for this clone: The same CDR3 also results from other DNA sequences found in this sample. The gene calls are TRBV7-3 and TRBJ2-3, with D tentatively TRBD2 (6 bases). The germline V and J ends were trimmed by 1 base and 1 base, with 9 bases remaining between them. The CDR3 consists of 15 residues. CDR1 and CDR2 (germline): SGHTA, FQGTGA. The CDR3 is CASSLIGSGTDTQYF. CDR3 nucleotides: TGTGCCAGCAGCTTAATCGGGAGTGGCACAGATACGCAGTATTTT.

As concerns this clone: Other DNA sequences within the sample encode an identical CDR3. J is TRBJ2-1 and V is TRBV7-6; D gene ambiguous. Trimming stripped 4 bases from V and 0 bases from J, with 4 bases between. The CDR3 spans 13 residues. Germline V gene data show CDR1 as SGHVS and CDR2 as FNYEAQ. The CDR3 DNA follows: TGTGCCAGCAGCTCCAGCTCCTACAATGAGCAGTTCTTC. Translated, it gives CASSSSSYNEQFF.

Here the CDR3 DNA reads TGTGCCAGCAACCCGGGACCGCGCGTTAACGAGCAGTACTTC. It is translated as CASNPGPRVNEQYF. The chain uses TRBV6-6 and TRBJ2-7; D may be TRBD1 or TRBD2 (5 bases each). V was clipped by 7 bases and J by 5 bases, with 18 bases between them. The CDR3 has 14 residues. The germline CDR1 and CDR2 sequences are MNHNY and SVGAGI (reference sequence).

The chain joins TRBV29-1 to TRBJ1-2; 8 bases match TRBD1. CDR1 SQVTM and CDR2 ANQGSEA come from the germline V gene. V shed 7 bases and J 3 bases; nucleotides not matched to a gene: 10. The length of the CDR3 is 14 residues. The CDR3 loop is CSALGQGPDYGYTF. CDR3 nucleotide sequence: TGCAGCGCCCTAGGACAGGGTCCTGACTATGGCTACACCTTC.

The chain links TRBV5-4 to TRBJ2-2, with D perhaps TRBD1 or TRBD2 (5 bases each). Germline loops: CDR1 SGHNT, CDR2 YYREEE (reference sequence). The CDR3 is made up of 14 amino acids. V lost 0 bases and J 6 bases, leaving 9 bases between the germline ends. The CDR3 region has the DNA TGTGCCAGCAGCTTGGCCGGGGCTCCCGGGGAGCTGTTTTTT. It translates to CASSLAGAPGELFF.

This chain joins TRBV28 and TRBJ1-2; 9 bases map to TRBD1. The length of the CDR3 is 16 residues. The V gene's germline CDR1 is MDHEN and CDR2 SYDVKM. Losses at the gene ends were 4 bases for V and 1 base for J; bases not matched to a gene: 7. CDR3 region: CASSWGTGTFNYGYTF. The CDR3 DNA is TGTGCCAGCAGTTGGGGGACAGGGACGTTTAACTATGGCTACACCTTC.

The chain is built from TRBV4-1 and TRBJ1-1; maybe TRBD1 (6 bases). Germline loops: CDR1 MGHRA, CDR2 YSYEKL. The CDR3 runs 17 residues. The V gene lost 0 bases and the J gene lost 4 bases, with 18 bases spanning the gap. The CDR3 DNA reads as TGCGCCAGCAGCCAAGATCCAGTCTCGGGGGGCGGCACTGAAGCTTTCTTT. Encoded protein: CASSQDPVSGGGTEAFF.

The CDR3 is CASSLKGGRADFTTGELFF. CDR3 bases: TGTGCCAGCAGTCTAAAAGGCGGCAGGGCCGACTTCACCACCGGGGAGCTGTTTTTT. The chain joins TRBV9 to TRBJ2-2; D might be TRBD1 (5 bases). Deletions cut 5 bases from V and 4 bases from J, with 27 bases between. Germline loops: CDR1 SGDLS, CDR2 YYNGEE. The CDR3 consists of 19 residues.

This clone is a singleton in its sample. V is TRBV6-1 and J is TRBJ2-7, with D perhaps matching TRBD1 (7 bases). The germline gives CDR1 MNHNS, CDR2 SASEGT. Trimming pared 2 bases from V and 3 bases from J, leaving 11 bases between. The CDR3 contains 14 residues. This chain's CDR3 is CASSEPGGGYEQYF. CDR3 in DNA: TGTGCCAGCAGTGAACCAGGGGGAGGCTACGAGCAGTACTTC.

The CDR3 coding sequence is TGTGCCAGCAGCTTGCCGGGAGCCCAGGACGAGCAGTACTTC. It specifies CASSLPGAQDEQYF. The chain has TRBV7-9 and TRBJ2-7; the D gene is possibly TRBD2 (6 bases). V was clipped by 3 bases and J by 5 bases, with 14 bases between them. Germline-derived CDR1 and CDR2 are SEHNR and FQNEAQ (reference sequence). This CDR3 has 14 amino acids.

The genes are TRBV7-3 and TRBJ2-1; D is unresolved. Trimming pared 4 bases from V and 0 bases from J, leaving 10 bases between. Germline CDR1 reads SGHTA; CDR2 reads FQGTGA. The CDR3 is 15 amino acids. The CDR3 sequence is CASSSVQSSYNEQFF. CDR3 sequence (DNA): TGTGCCAGCAGCTCCGTGCAGAGCTCCTACAATGAGCAGTTCTTC. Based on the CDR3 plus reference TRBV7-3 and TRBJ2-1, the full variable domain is GAGVSQTPSNKVTEKGKYVELRCDPISGHTALYWYRQSLGQGPEFLIYFQGTGAADDSGLPNDRFFAVRPEGSVSTLKIQRTERGDSAVYLCASSSVQSSYNEQFFGPGTRLTVL.

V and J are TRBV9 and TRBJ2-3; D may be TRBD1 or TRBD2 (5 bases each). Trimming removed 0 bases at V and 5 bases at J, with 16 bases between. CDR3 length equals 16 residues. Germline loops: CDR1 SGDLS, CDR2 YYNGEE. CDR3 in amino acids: CASSVVGSGHGDTQYF. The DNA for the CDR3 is TGTGCCAGCAGCGTAGTTGGTTCGGGGCATGGAGATACGCAGTATTTT.

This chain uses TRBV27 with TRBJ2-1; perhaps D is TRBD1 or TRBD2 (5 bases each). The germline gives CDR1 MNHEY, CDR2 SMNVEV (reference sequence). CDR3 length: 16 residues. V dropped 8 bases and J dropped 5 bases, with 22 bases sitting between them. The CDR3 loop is CASRLVSPWGNNEQFF. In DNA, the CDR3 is TGTGCCAGCCGATTAGTCTCACCTTGGGGGAACAATGAGCAGTTCTTC.

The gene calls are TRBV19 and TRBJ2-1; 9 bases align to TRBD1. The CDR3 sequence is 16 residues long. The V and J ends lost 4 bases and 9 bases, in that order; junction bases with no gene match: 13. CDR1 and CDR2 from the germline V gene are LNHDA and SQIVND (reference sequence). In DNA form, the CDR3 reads TGTGCCAGTAGTACCCGTGGGGGGACAGGGCGCGGTGAGCAGTTCTTC. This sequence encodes CASSTRGGTGRGEQFF.

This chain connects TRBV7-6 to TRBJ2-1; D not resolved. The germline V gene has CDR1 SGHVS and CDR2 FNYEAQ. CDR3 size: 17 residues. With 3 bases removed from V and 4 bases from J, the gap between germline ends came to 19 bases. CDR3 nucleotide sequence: TGTGCCAGCAGCTTTATCCAGACTGATAAATTATACAATGAGCAGTTCTTC. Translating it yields CASSFIQTDKLYNEQFF.

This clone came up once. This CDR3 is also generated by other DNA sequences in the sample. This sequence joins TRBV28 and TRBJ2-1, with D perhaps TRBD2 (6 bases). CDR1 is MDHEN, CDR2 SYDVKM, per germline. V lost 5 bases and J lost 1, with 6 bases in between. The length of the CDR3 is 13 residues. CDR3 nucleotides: TGTGCCAGCAGTCGGGGGTCCTACAATGAGCAGTTCTTC. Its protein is CASSRGSYNEQFF.

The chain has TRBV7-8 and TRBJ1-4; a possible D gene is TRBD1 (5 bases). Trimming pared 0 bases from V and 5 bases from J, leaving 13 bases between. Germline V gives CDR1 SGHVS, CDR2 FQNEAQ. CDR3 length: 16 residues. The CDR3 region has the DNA TGTGCCAGCAGCTTAGCGGTAACAGGCCCGAATGAAAAACTGTTTTTT. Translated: CASSLAVTGPNEKLFF.

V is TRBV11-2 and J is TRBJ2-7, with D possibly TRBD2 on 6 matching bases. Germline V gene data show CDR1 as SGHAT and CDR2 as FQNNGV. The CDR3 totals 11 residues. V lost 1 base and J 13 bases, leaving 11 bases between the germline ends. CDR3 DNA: TGTGCCAGCAGCTTAGTGGGACTCAATTACTTC. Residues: CASSLVGLNYF.